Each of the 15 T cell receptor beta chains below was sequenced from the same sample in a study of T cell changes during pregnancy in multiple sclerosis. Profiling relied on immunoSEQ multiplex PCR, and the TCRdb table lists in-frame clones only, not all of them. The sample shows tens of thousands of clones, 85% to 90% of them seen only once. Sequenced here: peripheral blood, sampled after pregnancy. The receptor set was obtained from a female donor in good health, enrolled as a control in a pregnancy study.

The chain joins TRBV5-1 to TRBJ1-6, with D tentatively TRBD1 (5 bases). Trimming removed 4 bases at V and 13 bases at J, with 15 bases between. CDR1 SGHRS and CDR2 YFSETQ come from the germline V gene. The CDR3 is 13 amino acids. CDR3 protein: CASSQDQGAPLHF. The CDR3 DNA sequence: TGCGCCAGCAGCCAGGACCAGGGTGCCCCCCTCCACTTT.

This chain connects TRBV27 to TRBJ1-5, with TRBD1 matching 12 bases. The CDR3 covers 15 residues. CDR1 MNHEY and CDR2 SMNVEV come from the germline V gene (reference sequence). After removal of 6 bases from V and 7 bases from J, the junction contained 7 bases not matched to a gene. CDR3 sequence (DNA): TGTGCCAGCAGCCCCGGGACAGGGGGCAGGCAGCCCCAGCATTTT. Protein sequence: CASSPGTGGRQPQHF.

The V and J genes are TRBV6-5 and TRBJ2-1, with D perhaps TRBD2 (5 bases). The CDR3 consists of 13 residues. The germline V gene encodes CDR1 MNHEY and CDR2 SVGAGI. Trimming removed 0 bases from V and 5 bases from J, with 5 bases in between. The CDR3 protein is CASSYSRDNEQFF. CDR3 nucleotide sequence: TGTGCCAGCAGTTACTCGAGGGACAATGAGCAGTTCTTC.

The chain's CDR3 is CASSLSGWVGDTQYF. The CDR3 bases are TGTGCCAGCAGTCTTAGCGGGTGGGTGGGAGATACGCAGTATTTT. The rearrangement links TRBV6-4 to TRBJ2-3, with 7 bases aligning to TRBD2. This CDR3 spans 15 amino acids. V dropped 5 bases and J dropped 5; count of bases not matched to a gene: 10. Germline CDR1 and CDR2: MRHNA and SNTAGT.

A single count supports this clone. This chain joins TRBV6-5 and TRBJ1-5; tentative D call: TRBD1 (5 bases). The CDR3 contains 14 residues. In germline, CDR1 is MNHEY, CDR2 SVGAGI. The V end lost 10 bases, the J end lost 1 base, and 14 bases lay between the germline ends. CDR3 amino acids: CATREGLSNQPQHF. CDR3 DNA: TGTGCCACCCGGGAGGGGTTGAGCAATCAGCCCCAGCATTTT.

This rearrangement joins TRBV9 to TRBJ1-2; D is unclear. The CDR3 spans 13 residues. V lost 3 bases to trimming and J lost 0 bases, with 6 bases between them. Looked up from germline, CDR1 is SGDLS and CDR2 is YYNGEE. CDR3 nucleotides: TGTGCCAGCAGCGCCACTACTAACTATGGCTACACCTTC. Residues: CASSATTNYGYTF.

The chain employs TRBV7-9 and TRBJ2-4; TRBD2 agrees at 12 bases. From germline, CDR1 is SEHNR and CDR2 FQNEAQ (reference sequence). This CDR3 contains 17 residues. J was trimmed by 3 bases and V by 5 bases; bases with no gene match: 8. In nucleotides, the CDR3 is TGTGCCAGCAGCCCAGATCTAGCGGGAGGGGTCAAAAACATTCAGTACTTC. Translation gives CASSPDLAGGVKNIQYF.

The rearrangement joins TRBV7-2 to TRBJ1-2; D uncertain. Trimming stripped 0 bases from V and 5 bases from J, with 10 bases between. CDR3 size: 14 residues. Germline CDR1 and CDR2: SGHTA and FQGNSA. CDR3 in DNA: TGTGCCAGCAGCTTAGCTCAGGCAGATTATGGCTACACCTTC. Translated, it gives CASSLAQADYGYTF.

The CDR3 region is CATARGASGANVLTF. CDR3 bases: TGTGCCACCGCCCGCGGGGCCTCTGGGGCCAACGTCCTGACTTTC. The chain joins TRBV6-6 to TRBJ2-6, with D possibly matching TRBD2 (6 bases). The CDR3 totals 15 residues. From germline, CDR1 is MNHNY and CDR2 SVGAGI (reference sequence). The V gene lost 10 bases and the J gene lost 0 bases, with 13 bases spanning the gap.

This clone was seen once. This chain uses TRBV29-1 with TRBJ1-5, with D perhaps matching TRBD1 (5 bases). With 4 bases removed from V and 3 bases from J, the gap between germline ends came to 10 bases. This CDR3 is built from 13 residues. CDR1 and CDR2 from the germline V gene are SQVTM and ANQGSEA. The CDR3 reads CSVVQGTNQPQHF. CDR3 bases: TGCAGCGTTGTTCAGGGAACCAATCAGCCCCAGCATTTT. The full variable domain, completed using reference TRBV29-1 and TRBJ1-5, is SAVISQKPSRDICQRGTSLTIQCQVDSQVTMMFWYRQQPGQSLTLIATANQGSEATYESGFVIDKFPISRPNLTFSTLTVSNMSPEDSSIYLCSVVQGTNQPQHFGDGTRLSIL.

CDR3 nucleotide sequence: TGTGCCAGCAGTTACCAGGGGGTGGAAGCTTTCTTT. Translating gives CASSYQGVEAFF. The V and J genes are TRBV27 and TRBJ1-1, with TRBD1 matching 7 bases. There are 12 residues in the CDR3. V was pared by 4 bases and J by 8 bases, with 4 bases of the junction left unmatched. Germline V lookup: CDR1 MNHEY, CDR2 SMNVEV (reference sequence).

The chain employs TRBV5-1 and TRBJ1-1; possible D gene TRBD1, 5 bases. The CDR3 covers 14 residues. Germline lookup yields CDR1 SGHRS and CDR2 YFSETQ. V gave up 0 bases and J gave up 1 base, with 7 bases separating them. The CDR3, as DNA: TGCGCCAGCAGCTTGGGACAGACGAACACTGAAGCTTTCTTT. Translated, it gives CASSLGQTNTEAFF.

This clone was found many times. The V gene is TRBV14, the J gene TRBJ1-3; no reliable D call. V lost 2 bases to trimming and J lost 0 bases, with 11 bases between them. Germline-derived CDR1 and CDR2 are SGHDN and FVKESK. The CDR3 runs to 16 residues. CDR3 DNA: TGTGCCAGCAGCCAAATTTGGCCCCCCTCTGGAAACACCATATATTTT. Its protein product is CASSQIWPPSGNTIYF.

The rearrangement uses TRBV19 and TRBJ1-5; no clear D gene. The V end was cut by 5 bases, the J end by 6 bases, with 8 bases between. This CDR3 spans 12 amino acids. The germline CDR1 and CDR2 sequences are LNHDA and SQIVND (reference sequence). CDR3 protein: CASSFPSQPQHF. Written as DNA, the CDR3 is TGTGCCAGTAGTTTTCCTAGTCAGCCCCAGCATTTT.

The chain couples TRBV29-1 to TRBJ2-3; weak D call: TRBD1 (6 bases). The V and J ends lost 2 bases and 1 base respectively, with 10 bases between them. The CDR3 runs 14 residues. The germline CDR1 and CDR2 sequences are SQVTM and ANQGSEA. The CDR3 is CSVELGAGTDTQYF. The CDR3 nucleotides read TGCAGCGTTGAACTGGGGGCAGGCACAGATACGCAGTATTTT.